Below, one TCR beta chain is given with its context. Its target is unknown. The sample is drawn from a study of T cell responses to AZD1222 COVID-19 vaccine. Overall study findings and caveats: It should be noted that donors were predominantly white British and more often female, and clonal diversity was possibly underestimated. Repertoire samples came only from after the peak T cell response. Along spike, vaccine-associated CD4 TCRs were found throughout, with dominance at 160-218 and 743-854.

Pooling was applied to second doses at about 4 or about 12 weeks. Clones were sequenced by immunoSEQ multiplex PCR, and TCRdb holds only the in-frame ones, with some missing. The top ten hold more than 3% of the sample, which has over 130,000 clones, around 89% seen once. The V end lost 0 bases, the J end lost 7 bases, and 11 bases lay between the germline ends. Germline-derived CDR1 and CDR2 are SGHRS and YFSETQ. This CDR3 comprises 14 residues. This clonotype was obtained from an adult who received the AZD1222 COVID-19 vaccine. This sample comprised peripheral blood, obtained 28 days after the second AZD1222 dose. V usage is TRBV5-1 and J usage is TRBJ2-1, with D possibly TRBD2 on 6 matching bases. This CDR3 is CASSLVPGTNEQFF. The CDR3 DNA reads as TGCGCCAGCAGCTTGGTTCCCGGGACTAATGAGCAGTTCTTC.